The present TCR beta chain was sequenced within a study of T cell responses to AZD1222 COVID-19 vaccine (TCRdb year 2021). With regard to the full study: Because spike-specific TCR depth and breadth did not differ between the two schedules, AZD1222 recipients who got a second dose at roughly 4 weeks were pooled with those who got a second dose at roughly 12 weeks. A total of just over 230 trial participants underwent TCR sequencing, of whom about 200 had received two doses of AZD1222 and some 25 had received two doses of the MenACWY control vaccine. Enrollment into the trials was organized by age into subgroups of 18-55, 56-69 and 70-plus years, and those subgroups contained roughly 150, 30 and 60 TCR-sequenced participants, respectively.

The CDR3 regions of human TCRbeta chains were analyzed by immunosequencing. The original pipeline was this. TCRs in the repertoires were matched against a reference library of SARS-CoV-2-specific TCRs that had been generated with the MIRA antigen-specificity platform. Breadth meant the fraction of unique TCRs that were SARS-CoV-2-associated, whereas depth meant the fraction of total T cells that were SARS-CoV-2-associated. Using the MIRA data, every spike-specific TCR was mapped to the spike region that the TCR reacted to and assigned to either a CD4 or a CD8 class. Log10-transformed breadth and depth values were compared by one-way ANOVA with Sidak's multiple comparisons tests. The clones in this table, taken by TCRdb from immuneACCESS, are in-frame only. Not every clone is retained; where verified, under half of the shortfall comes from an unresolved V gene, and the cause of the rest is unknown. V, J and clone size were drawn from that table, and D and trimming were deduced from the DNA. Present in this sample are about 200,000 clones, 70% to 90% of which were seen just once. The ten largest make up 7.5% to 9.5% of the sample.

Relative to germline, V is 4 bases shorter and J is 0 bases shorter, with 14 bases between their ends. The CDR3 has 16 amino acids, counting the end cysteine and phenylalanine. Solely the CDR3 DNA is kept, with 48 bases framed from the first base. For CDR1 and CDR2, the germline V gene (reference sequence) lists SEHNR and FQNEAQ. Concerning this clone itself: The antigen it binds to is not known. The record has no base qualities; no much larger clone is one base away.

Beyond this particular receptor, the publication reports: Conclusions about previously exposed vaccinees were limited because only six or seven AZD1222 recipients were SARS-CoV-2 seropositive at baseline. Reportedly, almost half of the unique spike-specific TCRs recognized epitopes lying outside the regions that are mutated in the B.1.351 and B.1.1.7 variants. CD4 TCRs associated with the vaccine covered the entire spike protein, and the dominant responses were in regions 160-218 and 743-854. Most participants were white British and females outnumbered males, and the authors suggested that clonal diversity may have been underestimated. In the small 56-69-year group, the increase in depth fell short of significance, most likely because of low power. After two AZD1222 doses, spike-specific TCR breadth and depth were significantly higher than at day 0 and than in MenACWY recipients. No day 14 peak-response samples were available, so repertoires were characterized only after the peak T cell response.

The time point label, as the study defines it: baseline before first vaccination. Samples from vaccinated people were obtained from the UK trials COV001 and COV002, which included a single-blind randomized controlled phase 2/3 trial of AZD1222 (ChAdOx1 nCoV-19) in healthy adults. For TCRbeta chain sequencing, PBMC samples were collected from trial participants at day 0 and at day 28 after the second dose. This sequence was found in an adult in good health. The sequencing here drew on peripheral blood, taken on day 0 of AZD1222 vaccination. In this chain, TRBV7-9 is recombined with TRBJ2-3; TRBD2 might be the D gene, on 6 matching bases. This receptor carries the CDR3 CASSSRLDLSTDTQYF. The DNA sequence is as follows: TGTGCCAGCAGCTCCCGACTAGACCTTAGCACAGATACGCAGTATTTT.